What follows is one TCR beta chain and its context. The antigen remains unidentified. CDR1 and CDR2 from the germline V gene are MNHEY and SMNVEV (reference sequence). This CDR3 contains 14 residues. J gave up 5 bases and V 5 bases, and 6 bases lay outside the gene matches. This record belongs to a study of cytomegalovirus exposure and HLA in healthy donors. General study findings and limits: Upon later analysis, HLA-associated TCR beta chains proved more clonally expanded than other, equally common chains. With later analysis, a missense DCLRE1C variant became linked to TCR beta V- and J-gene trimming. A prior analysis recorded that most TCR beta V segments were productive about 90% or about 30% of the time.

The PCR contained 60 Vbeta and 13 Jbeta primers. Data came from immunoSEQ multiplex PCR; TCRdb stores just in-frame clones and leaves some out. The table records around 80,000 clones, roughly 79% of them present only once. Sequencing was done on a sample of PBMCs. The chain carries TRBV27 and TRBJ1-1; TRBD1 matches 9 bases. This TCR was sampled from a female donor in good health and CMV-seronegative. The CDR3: CASSRDREVTEAFF. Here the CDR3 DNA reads TGTGCCAGCAGTAGGGACAGGGAGGTAACTGAAGCTTTCTTT.